Listed below are T cell receptor beta chains from one sample, sequenced in a study of blood T cell repertoires in COVID-19. Some clones are missing from TCRdb's copy, which holds only in-frame ones; the method was immunoSEQ multiplex PCR. The top ten clones hold around 13% of a sample with approximately 72,000 clones, more than 75% of them seen once. Sequencing was done on a sample of peripheral blood. The receptors here all came from a woman in her fifties or sixties with acute or convalescent COVID-19. Both conserved end residues are part of each CDR3. D genes are given only for firm matches. Where a row states a size, it is once, few, many or the class of an expanded clone; other rows omit it.

d_call,j_call,clone_size,v_call,cdr3_length,cdr3_nt,cdr3_aa
.,TRBJ1-6,few,TRBV6-5,13,TGTGCCAGCAGGAGCTCCTATAATTCACCCCTCCACTTT,CASRSSYNSPLHF
TRBD1,TRBJ1-2,.,TRBV12-3/TRBV12-4,13,TGTGCCAGCAGTTTCAACAGGGGCTATGGCTACACCTTC,CASSFNRGYGYTF
TRBD1,TRBJ2-1,.,TRBV12-3/TRBV12-4,13,TGTGCCAGCAGTTTAGGAGACAGGGCCGGGCAGTTCTTC,CASSLGDRAGQFF
TRBD2,TRBJ2-2,.,TRBV9,19,TGTGCCAGCAGCGTAGGGGTTGGACTAGCGAGCGATCGTGGGGGGGAGCTGTTTTTT,CASSVGVGLASDRGGELFF
.,TRBJ2-7,.,TRBV7-7,13,TGTGCCAGCAGCTTATCAGAAAACTACGAGCAGTACTTC,CASSLSENYEQYF
TRBD2,TRBJ2-3,few,TRBV5-4,16,TGTGCCAGCAGCTTGGTTGGGACTAAGGGTATGGATACGCAGTATTTT,CASSLVGTKGMDTQYF
.,TRBJ2-2,.,TRBV27,12,TGTGCCAGCAGTCCGAGATTCGGGGAGCTGTTTTTT,CASSPRFGELFF
.,TRBJ1-2,.,TRBV5-6,14,TGTGCCAGCAGCCCTCGGGGAAGGGACTATGGCTACACCTTC,CASSPRGRDYGYTF
.,TRBJ1-1,few,TRBV7-9,13,TGTGCCAGCAGCGCTAGTTCGAACACTGAAGCTTTCTTT,CASSASSNTEAFF
TRBD2,TRBJ2-1,.,TRBV15,18,TGTGCCACCAGCAGAGATTATGCGGGGGAAAGCTCCTACAATGAGCAGTTCTTC,CATSRDYAGESSYNEQFF
.,TRBJ1-5,few,TRBV2,15,TGTGCCAGCAGTGGATTTTCAGGTAGCAATCAGCCCCAGCATTTT,CASSGFSGSNQPQHF
TRBD1,TRBJ2-1,once,TRBV10-3,15,TGTGCCATCAGTGGGACAGGGGTAACGGGGAATGAGCAGTTCTTC,CAISGTGVTGNEQFF
.,TRBJ2-6,.,TRBV5-6,17,TGTGCCAGCAGAGGAGGGGCCCATAGCTCTGGGGCCAACGTCCTGACTTTC,CASRGGAHSSGANVLTF
.,TRBJ1-1,.,TRBV3-1/TRBV3-2,12,TGTGCCAGCAGCTCGGGATACACTGAAGCTTTCTTT,CASSSGYTEAFF
.,TRBJ2-7,.,TRBV5-5,15,TGTGCCAGCAGCCTCACAGGGAGAAGGGTATACGAGCAGTACTTC,CASSLTGRRVYEQYF
TRBD1,TRBJ1-6,.,TRBV19,15,TGTGCCAGTAGTACCTTGACAGGGGGCGATTCACCCCTCCACTTT,CASSTLTGGDSPLHF
.,TRBJ2-1,.,TRBV12-3/TRBV12-4,11,TGTGCCTCCTCCAGGGGGGATGAGCAGTTCTTC,CASSRGDEQFF
.,TRBJ1-6,.,TRBV4-1,15,TGCGCCAGCAGCCAATCAGCAGCGAATAATTCACCCCTCCACTTT,CASSQSAANNSPLHF
TRBD2,TRBJ2-5,once,TRBV24-1,17,TGTGCCACCAGTGACAAGCGGGGGGGCCGGAGGCAAGAGACCCAGTACTTC,CATSDKRGGRRQETQYF
TRBD1,TRBJ1-5,few,TRBV10-3,14,TGTGCCATCAGTCCGGGACAGGGAAGTCAGCCCCAGCATTTT,CAISPGQGSQPQHF
TRBD2,TRBJ2-7,once,TRBV19,14,TGTGCCAGTAGTATCCTGGCGGGGGTCAACGAGCAGTACTTC,CASSILAGVNEQYF
.,TRBJ1-6,once,TRBV29-1,13,TGCAGCGTTGAAGTGGCGGCAAATTCACCCCTCCACTTT,CSVEVAANSPLHF
TRBD1,TRBJ1-2,.,TRBV30,14,TGTGCCGCCGGGACAGCCAACTCACCCCATGGCTACACCTTC,CAAGTANSPHGYTF
TRBD1,TRBJ1-6,.,TRBV25-1,15,TGTGCCAGCAGACAGGGGGTAGCCTATAATTCACCCCTCCACTTT,CASRQGVAYNSPLHF
.,TRBJ2-7,.,TRBV7-9,11,TGTGCCAGCAGCTTACGGGACGAGCAGTACTTC,CASSLRDEQYF
TRBD1,TRBJ1-6,.,TRBV6-5,14,TGTGCCAGGGGGCGGGACAGGTTATGGGACACCCTCCACTTT,CARGRDRLWDTLHF
.,TRBJ2-7,.,TRBV1,16,TGCACCAGCAGCCAAGATTGGAGAAGGTTTTCCTACGAGCAGTACTTC,CTSSQDWRRFSYEQYF
.,TRBJ1-5,.,TRBV7-8,15,TGTGCCAGCAGCTCACGGGATATTAGCAATCAGCCCCAGCATTTT,CASSSRDISNQPQHF
.,TRBJ2-7,.,TRBV18,14,TGTGCCAGCTCACCACCGAGCGGAGCCTACGAGCAGTACTTC,CASSPPSGAYEQYF
TRBD1,TRBJ1-6,.,TRBV5-5,15,TGTGCCAGCAGCTTGTATGGGGACAGAAATTCACCCCTCCACTTT,CASSLYGDRNSPLHF
TRBD1,TRBJ2-1,.,TRBV7-9,15,TGTGCCAGCAGCCTTGGACAGGGGGCCCACAATGAGCAGTTCTTC,CASSLGQGAHNEQFF
.,TRBJ1-1,.,TRBV12-3/TRBV12-4,12,TGTGCCAGCAGCCCCACAGGGAGATGGGCTTTCTTT,CASSPTGRWAFF
TRBD2,TRBJ2-3,.,TRBV7-8,15,TGTGCCAGCAGCCGGACTAGCGGGGGCACAGATACGCAGTATTTT,CASSRTSGGTDTQYF
.,TRBJ2-5,.,TRBV29-1,14,TGCAGCGTCCCGGCCGGCCAGGTACAAGAGACCCAGTACTTC,CSVPAGQVQETQYF
TRBD2,TRBJ2-5,.,TRBV11-3,15,TGTGCCAGCAGCTTCGGGGGACTAGCGGGGGAGACCCAGTACTTC,CASSFGGLAGETQYF
.,TRBJ1-1,once,TRBV30,13,TGTGCCTGGAGTAAGGGGGGGGGATCCGAAGCTTTCTTT,CAWSKGGGSEAFF
TRBD2,TRBJ2-7,.,TRBV29-1,14,TGCAGCGTTGGAGAGGCTAGCGGGGCCTACGAGCAGTACTTC,CSVGEASGAYEQYF
TRBD1,TRBJ1-1,.,TRBV11-3,13,TGTGCCAGCAGCTTCGGGACAGCGTCCGAAGCTTTCTTT,CASSFGTASEAFF
TRBD2,TRBJ2-1,.,TRBV7-3,16,TGTGCCAGCAGTTTAACGGGGGGAATAGCTGGTAATGAGCAGTTCTTC,CASSLTGGIAGNEQFF
.,TRBJ2-2,.,TRBV28,13,TGTGCCAGCAGTTTATCCCAGACCGGGGAGCTGTTTTTT,CASSLSQTGELFF
TRBD2,TRBJ2-2,many,TRBV12-3/TRBV12-4,13,TGTGCCAGCAGGCTAGCGGGGGGGCGCGGGCTGTTTTTT,CASRLAGGRGLFF
TRBD2,TRBJ2-1,.,TRBV7-3,17,TGTGCCAGCAGCTTAGCTTCCGGGACTAGCGGGGGCAATGAGCAGTTCTTC,CASSLASGTSGGNEQFF
TRBD2,TRBJ2-7,.,TRBV4-1,18,TGCGCCAGCAGCCAAGCGTTCGCGGGGGGCAAGCTTCTCTACGAGCAGTACTTC,CASSQAFAGGKLLYEQYF
.,TRBJ2-7,.,TRBV2,14,TGTGCCACCAAAGCGGACCTCAGCTCCTACGAGCAGTACTTC,CATKADLSSYEQYF
.,TRBJ1-5,.,TRBV12-3/TRBV12-4,13,TGTGCCAGCAGTTTTCGCAGGGTACAGCCCCAGCATTTT,CASSFRRVQPQHF
TRBD2,TRBJ2-3,.,TRBV3-1/TRBV3-2,16,TGTGCCAGCAGCCAATTGCTAGCGGGGACATGGGATACGCAGTATTTT,CASSQLLAGTWDTQYF
TRBD2,TRBJ2-1,.,TRBV2,15,TGTGCCAGCAGTGAACGGGGAATAGCGGGGGTAGAGCAGTTCTTC,CASSERGIAGVEQFF
.,TRBJ2-1,.,TRBV3-1/TRBV3-2,16,TGTGCCAGCAGCCAAGTTCGGACTCGCCTCTACAATGAGCAGTTCTTC,CASSQVRTRLYNEQFF
.,TRBJ2-7,few,TRBV6-5,15,TGTGCCAACGTCACCCCCAGGCGTAGCTCCTACGAGCAGTACTTC,CANVTPRRSSYEQYF
TRBD1,TRBJ2-6,.,TRBV5-1,17,TGCGCCAGCAGCACAACGGGACAGGGGACCGGGGCCAACGTCCTGACTTTC,CASSTTGQGTGANVLTF
TRBD1,TRBJ2-5,.,TRBV29-1,14,TGCAGCGCCTCGGGACAGGGGATGCAAGAGACCCAGTACTTC,CSASGQGMQETQYF
.,TRBJ2-3,.,TRBV7-9,14,TGTGCCAGCAGCTCCGACAGAAGGGCAGATACGCAGTATTTT,CASSSDRRADTQYF
.,TRBJ1-1,.,TRBV6-5,15,TGTGCCAGCAGTTACTCGACAGTACTGGTCACTGAAGCTTTCTTT,CASSYSTVLVTEAFF
.,TRBJ2-7,.,TRBV18,14,TGTGCCAGCTCACCAGTGGGACAAGCCTACGAGCAGTACTTC,CASSPVGQAYEQYF
.,TRBJ2-5,.,TRBV3-1/TRBV3-2,14,TGTGCCAGCAGCCAGGAAGGGGCTTTAAAGACCCAGTACTTC,CASSQEGALKTQYF